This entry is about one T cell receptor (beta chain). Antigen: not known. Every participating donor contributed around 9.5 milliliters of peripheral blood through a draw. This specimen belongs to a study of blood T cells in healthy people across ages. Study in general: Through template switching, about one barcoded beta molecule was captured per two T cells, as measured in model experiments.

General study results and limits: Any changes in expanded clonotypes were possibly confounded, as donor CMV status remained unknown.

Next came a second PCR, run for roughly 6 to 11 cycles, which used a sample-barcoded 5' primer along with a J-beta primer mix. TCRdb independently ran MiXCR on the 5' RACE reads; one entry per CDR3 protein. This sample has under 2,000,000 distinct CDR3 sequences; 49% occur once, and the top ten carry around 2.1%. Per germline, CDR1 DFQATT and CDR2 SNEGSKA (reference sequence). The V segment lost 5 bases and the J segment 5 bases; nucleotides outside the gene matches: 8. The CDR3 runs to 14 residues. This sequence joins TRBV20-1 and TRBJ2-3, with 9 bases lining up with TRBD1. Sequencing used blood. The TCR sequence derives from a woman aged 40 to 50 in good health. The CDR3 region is CSASRGQGKDTQYF. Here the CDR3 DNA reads TGCAGTGCTTCAAGGGGACAGGGTAAAGATACGCAGTATTTT.